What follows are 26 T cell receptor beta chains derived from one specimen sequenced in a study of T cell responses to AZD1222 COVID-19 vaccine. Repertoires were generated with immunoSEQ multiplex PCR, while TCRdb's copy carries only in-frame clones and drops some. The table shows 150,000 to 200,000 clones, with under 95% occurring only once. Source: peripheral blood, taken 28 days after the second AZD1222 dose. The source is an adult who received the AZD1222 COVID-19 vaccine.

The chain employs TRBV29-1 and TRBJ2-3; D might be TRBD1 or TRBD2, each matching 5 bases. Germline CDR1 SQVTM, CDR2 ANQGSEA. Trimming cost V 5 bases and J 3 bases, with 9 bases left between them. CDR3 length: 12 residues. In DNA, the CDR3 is TGCAGCGTTCGCAGGGAGACAGATACGCAGTATTTT. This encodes CSVRRETDTQYF.

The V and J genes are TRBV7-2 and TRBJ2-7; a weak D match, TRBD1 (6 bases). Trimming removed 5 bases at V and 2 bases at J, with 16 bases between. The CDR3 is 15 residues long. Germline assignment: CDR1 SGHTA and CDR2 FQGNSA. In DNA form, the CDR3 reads TGTGCCAGCAGCCCGTATGACAGGCAGGCCTACGAGCAGTACTTC. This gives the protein CASSPYDRQAYEQYF.

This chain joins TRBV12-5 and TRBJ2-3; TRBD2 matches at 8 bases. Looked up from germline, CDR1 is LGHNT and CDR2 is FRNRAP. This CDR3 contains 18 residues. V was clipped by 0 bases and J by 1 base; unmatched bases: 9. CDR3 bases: TGTGCTAGTGGTTTGGTACGGGGGGGGCGCCAAGGCACAGATACGCAGTATTTT. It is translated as CASGLVRGGRQGTDTQYF.

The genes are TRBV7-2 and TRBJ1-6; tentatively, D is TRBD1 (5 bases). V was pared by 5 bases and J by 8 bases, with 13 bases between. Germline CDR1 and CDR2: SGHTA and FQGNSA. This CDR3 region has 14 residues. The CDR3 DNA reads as TGTGCCAGCAGCAAGATCCCCAGGGATTCACCCCTCCACTTT. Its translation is CASSKIPRDSPLHF.

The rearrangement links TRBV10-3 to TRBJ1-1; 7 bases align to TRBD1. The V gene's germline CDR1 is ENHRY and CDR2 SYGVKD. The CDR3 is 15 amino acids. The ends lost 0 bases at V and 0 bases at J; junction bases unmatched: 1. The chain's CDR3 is CAISESQGVNTEAFF. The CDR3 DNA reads TGTGCCATCAGTGAGTCTCAGGGGGTGAACACTGAAGCTTTCTTT.

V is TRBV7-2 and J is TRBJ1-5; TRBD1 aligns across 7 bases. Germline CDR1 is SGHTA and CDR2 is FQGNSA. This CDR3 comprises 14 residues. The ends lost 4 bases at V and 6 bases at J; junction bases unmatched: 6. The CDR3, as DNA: TGTGCCAGCAGCTCAAGACAGGGAGGTCAGCCCCAGCATTTT. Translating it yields CASSSRQGGQPQHF. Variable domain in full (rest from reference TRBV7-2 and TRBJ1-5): GAGVSQSPSNKVTEKGKDVELRCDPISGHTALYWYRQSLGQGLEFLIYFQGNSAPDKSGLPSDRFSAERTGGSVSTLTIQRTQQEDSAVYLCASSSRQGGQPQHFGDGTRLSIL.

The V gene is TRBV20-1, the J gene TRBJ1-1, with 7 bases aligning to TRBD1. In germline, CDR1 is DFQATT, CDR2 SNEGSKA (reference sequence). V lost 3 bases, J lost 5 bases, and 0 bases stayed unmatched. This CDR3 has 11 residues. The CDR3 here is CSARGQTEAFF. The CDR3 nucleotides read TGCAGTGCTAGGGGACAGACTGAAGCTTTCTTT.

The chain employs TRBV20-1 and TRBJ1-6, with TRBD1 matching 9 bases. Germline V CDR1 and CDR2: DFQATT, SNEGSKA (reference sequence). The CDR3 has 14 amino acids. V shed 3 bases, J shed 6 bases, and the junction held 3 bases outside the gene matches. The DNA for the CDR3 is TGCAGTGCTAGTAGGGGACAGGGTAATTCACCCCTCCACTTT. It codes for CSASRGQGNSPLHF.

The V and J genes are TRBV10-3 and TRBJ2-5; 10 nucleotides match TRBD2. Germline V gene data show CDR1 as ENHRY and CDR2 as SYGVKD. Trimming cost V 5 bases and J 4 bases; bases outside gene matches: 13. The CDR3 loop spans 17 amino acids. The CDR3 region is CAISPIGVAGGGETQYF. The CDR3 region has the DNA TGTGCCATCAGTCCAATCGGCGTAGCGGGGGGCGGAGAGACCCAGTACTTC.

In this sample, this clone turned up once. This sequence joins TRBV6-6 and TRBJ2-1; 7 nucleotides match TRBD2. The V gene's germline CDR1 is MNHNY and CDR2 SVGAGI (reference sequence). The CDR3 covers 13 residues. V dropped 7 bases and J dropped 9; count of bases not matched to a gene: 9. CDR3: CASTLRGVGEQFF. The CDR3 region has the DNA TGTGCCAGCACCCTACGGGGGGTGGGTGAGCAGTTCTTC.

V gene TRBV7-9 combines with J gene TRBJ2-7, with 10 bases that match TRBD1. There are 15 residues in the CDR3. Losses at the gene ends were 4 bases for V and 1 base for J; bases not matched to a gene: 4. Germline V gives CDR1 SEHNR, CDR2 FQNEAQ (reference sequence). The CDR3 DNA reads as TGTGCCAGCAGCTCGGGGACAGGGGCTTCCTACGAGCAGTACTTC. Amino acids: CASSSGTGASYEQYF.

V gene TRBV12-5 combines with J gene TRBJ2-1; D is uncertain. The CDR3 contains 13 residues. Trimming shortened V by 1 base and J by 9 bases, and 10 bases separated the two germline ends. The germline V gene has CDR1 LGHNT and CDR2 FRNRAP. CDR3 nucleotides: TGTGCTAGTGGTTTGGACACAATCAGTGAGCAGTTCTTC. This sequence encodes CASGLDTISEQFF. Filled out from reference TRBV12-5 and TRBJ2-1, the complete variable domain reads DARVTQTPRHKVTEMGQEVTMRCQPILGHNTVFWYRQTMMQGLELLAYFRNRAPLDDSGMPKDRFSAEMPDATLATLKIQPSEPRDSAVYFCASGLDTISEQFFGPGTRLTVL.

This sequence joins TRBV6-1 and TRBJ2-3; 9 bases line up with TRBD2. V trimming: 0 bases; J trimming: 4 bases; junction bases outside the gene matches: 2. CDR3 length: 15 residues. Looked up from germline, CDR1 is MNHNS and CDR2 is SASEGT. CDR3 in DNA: TGTGCCAGCAGTGAAGCGCGGGGGGGCCCAGATACGCAGTATTTT. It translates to CASSEARGGPDTQYF.

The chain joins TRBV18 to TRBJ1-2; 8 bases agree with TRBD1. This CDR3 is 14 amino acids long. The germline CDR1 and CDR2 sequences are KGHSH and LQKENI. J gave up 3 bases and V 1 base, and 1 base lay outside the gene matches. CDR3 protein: CASSPLDRDYGYTF. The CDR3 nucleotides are TGTGCCAGCTCACCACTGGACAGGGACTATGGCTACACCTTC.

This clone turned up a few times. CDR3 sequence: CASDAGQGNEKLFF. CDR3 bases: TGTGCCTCTGATGCGGGACAGGGTAATGAAAAACTGTTTTTT. V usage is TRBV30 and J usage is TRBJ1-4; 9 bases agree with TRBD1. This CDR3 has 14 amino acids. Germline V gene lookup returns CDR1 GTSNPN and CDR2 SVGIG (reference sequence). V lost 7 bases, J lost 4 bases, and 7 bases stayed unmatched.

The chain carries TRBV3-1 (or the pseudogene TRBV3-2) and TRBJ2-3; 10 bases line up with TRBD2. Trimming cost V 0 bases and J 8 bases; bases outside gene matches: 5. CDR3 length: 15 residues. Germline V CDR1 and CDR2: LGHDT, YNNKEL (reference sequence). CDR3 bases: TGTGCCAGCAGCCAAGAGGTGTCTAGCGGGGGTACGCAGTATTTT. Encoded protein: CASSQEVSSGGTQYF.

The CDR3 DNA follows: TGTGCCAGCTCACCCCGGGACTATGGCTACACCTTC. It translates to CASSPRDYGYTF. The V gene is TRBV18, the J gene TRBJ1-2; D gene ambiguous. Trimming took 3 bases from V and 3 from J, leaving 5 bases between them. The germline V gene encodes CDR1 KGHSH and CDR2 LQKENI. This CDR3 spans 12 amino acids.

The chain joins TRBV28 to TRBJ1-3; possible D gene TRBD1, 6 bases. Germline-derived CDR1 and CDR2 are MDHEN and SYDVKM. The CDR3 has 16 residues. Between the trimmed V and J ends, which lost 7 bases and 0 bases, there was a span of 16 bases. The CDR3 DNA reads TGTGCCAGCACCCATAGGGGGGGAAGCTCTGGAAACACCATATATTTT. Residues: CASTHRGGSSGNTIYF.

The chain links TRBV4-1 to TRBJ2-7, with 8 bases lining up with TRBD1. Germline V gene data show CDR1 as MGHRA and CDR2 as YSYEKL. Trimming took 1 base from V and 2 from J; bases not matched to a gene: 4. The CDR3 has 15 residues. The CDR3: CASSQVEDRAYEQYF. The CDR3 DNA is TGCGCCAGCAGCCAAGTGGAGGACAGGGCCTACGAGCAGTACTTC.

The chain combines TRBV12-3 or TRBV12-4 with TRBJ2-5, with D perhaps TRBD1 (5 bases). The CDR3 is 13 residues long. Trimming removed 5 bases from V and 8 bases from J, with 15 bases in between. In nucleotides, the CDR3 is TGTGCCAGCAGTGGTAGGGGCCCCCAAACCCAGTACTTC. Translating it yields CASSGRGPQTQYF.

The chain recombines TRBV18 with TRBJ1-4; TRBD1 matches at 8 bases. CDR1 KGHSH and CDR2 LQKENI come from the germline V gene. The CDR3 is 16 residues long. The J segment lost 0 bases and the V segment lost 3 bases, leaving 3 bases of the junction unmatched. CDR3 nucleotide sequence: TGTGCCAGCTCACCCCAGGGGGCGGCAACTAATGAAAAACTGTTTTTT. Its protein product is CASSPQGAATNEKLFF.

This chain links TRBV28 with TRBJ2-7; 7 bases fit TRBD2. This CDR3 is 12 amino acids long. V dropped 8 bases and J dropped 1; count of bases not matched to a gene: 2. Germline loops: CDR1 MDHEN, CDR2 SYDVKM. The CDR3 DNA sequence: TGTGCCAGCGAGCGGGAATCCTACGAGCAGTACTTC. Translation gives CASERESYEQYF.

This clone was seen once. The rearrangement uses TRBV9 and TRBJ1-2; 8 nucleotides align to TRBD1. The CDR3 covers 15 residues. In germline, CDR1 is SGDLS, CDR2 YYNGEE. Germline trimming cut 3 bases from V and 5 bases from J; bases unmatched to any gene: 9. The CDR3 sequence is CASSEGPTGEYGYTF. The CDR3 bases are TGTGCCAGCAGCGAGGGACCGACAGGGGAGTATGGCTACACCTTC.

The CDR3 reads CASRGQINTEAFF. The DNA for the CDR3 is TGTGCCAGCAGGGGACAGATAAACACTGAAGCTTTCTTT. The J gene is TRBJ1-1, the V gene TRBV2; the match to TRBD1 covers 7 bases. V was clipped by 6 bases and J by 2 bases; unmatched bases: 3. This CDR3 has 13 residues. The germline CDR1 and CDR2 sequences are SNHLY and FYNNEI. The entire variable domain, with the rest obtained from reference TRBV2 and TRBJ1-1, is as follows: EPEVTQTPSHQVTQMGQEVILRCVPISNHLYFYWYRQILGQKVEFLVSFYNNEISEKSEIFDDQFSVERPDGSNFTLKIRSTKLEDSAMYFCASRGQINTEAFFGQGTRLTVV.

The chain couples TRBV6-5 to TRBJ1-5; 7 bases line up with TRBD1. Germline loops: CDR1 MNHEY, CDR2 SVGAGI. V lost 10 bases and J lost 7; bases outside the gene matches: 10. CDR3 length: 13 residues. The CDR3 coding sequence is TGTGCCACCGTAACAGGGGAACGACAGCCCCAGCATTTT. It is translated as CATVTGERQPQHF.

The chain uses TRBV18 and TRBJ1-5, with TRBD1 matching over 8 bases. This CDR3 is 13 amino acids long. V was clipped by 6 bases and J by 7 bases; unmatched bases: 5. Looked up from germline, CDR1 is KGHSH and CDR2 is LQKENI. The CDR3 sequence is CASSGQGNQPQHF. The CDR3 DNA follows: TGTGCCAGCTCCGGACAGGGAAACCAGCCCCAGCATTTT.